This T cell receptor beta chain was captured by sequencing in a study of blood T cell repertoires in COVID-19 (dated by TCRdb to 2019 to 2021). A note on the overall study: Samples from collaborators originated in the United States, Italy and Spain and spanned both the acute and convalescent phases of COVID-19. Nearly every sample came with metadata listing a de-identified subject ID, COVID-19 status, age in years and sex. The dataset comprised deeply sampled blood TCRbeta repertoires from subjects exposed to, actively infected with, or recovered from COVID-19. Samples were obtained from the ongoing ImmuneRACE study (first 160 participants) and from 1,254 subjects provided by 6 global collaborators. The repertoires were released in a freely available public database intended as a resource for research on the immune response to SARS-CoV-2. Where available, HLA class I and class II types were obtained from metadata supplied by the sample provider rather than from assay-based typing. The prospective study material was composed of cDNA or gDNA derived from T cells, B-cell-depleted T cells, or PBMCs. General conclusions and limits of the study: Clinical and demographic metadata were provided uncurated, with the amount varying by source and participant.

V lost 5 bases and J lost 7 bases; the stretch between them is 18 bases long. The germline V gene yields MNHEY for CDR1 and SVGAGI for CDR2. The CDR3, cysteine through phenylalanine, is 15 amino acids long. The kept DNA is CDR3 alone, 45 bases in frame from the first base. With regard to this clone: The specificity of this receptor is unknown. No qualities accompany the bases; no much larger clone lies one base away.

Each collaborating institution followed its own protocols to collect whole blood in K2EDTA tubes. Collaborator samples were shipped for TCRbeta analysis as frozen whole blood, isolated PBMCs, or DNA extracted from either sample type. The immunoSEQ Assay, a bias-controlled multiplex PCR, was used to amplify TCRbeta CDR3 regions from genomic DNA. The authors' pipeline ran thus. The number of nucleated cells in each sample was estimated from the amplification of reference gene primers within the assay. To quantify the absolute abundance of each unique TCRbeta CDR3 rearrangement, sequence reads were collapsed and filtered. Productive Simpson clonality was computed per sample as the square root of Simpson's diversity index over productive rearrangements. Here the immuneACCESS table is served through TCRdb, limited to in-frame sequences with V and J called. Missing clones are a known gap in these copies; in checked studies unresolved V genes cover under half, and the rest lacks a known reason. The V and J calls and clone size are taken from that table; D and trimming were inferred from the DNA. This sample holds roughly 190,000 clones; 84% were observed only once. The ten largest account for approximately 5% of the sample.

Sequencing was performed on peripheral blood. The receptor's source is a woman aged 70 to 79 with active or convalescent COVID-19. This receptor chain uses TRBV6-5 and TRBJ2-1, and possibly TRBD2, on 6 matching bases. The CDR3 region has the sequence CASSPAGGSRNEQFF. The nucleotide sequence is given as TGTGCCAGCAGTCCCGCTGGAGGGTCTAGGAATGAGCAGTTCTTC.